This T cell receptor beta chain was sequenced during a study of shared clonotypes between healthy human individuals. CDR3 length equals 14 residues. Germline V gene lookup returns CDR1 GTSNPN and CDR2 SVGIG (reference sequence). With 0 bases removed from V and 7 bases from J, the gap between germline ends came to 13 bases. The data were produced by immunoSEQ multiplex PCR, yet TCRdb's version contains in-frame clones alone and is incomplete. There are millions of clones in the sample; over 90% occur only once, and 0.35% to 0.45% lies in the top ten. J is TRBJ1-5 and V is TRBV30; D ambiguous. This clonotype originated in a man younger than 35 in good health. Some clones in this sample may be carry-over from other donors' samples. Sequences were obtained from naive CD4+ T cells from PBMCs. Subset described: CD45RA+ positively selected. The CDR3 loop reads CAWSVRAPKQPQHF. CDR3 nucleotides: TGTGCCTGGAGTGTAAGGGCCCCCAAGCAGCCCCAGCATTTT. Filled out from reference TRBV30 and TRBJ1-5, the complete variable domain reads SQTIHQWPATLVQPVGSPLSLECTVEGTSNPNLYWYRQAAGRGLQLLFYSVGIGQISSEVPQNLSASRPQDRQFILSSKKLLLSDSGFYLCAWSVRAPKQPQHFGDGTRLSIL.